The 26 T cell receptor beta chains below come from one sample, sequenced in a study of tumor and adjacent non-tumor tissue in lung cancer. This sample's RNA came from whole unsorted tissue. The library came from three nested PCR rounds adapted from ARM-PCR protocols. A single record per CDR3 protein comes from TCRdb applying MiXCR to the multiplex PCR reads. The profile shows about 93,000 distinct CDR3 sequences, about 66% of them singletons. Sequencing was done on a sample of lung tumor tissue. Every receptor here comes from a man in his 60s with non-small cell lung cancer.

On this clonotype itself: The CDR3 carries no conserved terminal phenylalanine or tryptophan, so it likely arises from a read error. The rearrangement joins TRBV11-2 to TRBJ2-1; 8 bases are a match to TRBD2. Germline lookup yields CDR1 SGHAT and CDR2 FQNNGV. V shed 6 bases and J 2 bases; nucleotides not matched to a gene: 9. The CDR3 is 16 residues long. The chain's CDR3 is CASREGTRATYNEQFL. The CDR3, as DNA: TGTGCCAGCAGGGAAGGGACTAGGGCTACCTACAATGAGCAGTTCCTC.

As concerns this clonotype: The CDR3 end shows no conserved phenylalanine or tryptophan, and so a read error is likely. CDR3 region: CAISEMVGTSGANVLTL. CDR3 nucleotides: TGTGCCATCAGTGAGATGGTGGGCACCTCTGGGGCCAACGTACTGACTTTA. The chain uses TRBV10-3 and TRBJ2-6, with D possibly being TRBD1 (5 bases). Germline CDR1 is ENHRY and CDR2 is SYGVKD. The CDR3 is 17 residues long.

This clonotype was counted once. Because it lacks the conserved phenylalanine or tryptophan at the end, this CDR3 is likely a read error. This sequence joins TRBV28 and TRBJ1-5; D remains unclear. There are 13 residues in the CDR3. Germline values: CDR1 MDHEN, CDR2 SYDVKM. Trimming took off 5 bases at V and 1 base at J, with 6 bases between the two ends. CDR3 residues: CASSKRSNQPQHY. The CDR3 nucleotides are TGTGCCAGCAGTAAGAGGAGCAATCAGCCCCAGCATTAT.

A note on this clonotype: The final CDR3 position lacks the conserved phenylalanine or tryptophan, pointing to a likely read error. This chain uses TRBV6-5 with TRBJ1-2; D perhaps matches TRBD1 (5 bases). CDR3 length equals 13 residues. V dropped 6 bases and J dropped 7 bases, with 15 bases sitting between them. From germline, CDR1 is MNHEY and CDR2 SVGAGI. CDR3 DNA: TGTGCCAGCAGGATCAGGGCTACGAGTGGCTACACCCTC. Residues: CASRIRATSGYTL.

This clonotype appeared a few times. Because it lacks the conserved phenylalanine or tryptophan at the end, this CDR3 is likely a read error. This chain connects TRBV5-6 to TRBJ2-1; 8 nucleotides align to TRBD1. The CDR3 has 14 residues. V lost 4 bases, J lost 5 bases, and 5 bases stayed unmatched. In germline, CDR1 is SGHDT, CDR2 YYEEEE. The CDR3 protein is CASSHNRGNNEQFS. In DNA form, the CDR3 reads TGTGCCAGCAGCCATAACAGGGGGAACAATGAGCAGTTCTCC.

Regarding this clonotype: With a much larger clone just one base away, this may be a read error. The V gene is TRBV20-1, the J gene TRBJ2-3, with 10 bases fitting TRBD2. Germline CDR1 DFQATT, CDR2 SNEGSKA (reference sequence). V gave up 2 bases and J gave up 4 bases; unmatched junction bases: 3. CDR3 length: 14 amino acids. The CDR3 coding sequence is TGCAGTGCTAGAAGGACTAGCGGCGCAGATACGCAGTATTTT. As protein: CSARRTSGADTQYF.

CDR3 bases: TGTGCCAGGAGAGCGGCGCGGGATTCGCGAGAGACCCAGTACTTC. Residues: CARRAARDSRETQYF. This chain joins TRBV6-2 or TRBV6-3 and TRBJ2-5, with TRBD2 as a possible D gene (6 bases). Germline V gives CDR1 MNHEY, CDR2 SVGEGT. V lost 9 bases to trimming and J lost 4 bases, with 21 bases between them. CDR3 length equals 15 residues.

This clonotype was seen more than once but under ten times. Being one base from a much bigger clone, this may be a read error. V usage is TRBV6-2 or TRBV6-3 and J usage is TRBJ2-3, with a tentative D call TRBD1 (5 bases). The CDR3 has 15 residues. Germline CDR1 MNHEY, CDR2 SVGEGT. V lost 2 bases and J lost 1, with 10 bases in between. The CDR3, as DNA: TGTGCCAGCAGTTACCGGCTGGGGCGCACAGATACGCAGTATTTT. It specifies CASSYRLGRTDTQYF.

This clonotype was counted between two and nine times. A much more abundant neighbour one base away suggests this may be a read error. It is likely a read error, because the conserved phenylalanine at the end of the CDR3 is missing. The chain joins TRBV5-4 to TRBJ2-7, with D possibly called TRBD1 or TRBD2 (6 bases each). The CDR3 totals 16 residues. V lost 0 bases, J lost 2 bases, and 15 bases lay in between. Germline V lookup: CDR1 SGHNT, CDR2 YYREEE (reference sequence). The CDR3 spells CASSLGTSRGTYEQYL. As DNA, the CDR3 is TGTGCCAGCAGCTTGGGAACTAGCAGGGGAACCTACGAGCAGTACCTC.

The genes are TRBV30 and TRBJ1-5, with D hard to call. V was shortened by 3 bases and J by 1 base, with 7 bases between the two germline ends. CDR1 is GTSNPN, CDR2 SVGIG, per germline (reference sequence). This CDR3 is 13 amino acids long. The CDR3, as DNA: TGTGCCTGGAGCGCGTACAGCAATCAGCCCCAGCATTTT. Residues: CAWSAYSNQPQHF.

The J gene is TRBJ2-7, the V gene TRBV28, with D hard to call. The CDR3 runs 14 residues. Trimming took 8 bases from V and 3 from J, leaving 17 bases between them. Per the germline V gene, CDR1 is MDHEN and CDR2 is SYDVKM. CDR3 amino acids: CASSESPSFYEQYF. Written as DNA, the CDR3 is TGTGCCAGCTCGGAGAGCCCCAGCTTCTACGAGCAGTACTTC.

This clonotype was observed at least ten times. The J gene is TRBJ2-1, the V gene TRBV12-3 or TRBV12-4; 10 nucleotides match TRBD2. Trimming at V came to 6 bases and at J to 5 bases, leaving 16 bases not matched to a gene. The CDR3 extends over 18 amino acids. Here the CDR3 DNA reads TGTGCCAGCAGGCCGCCCGCGGCTAGCGGGAGTTGGAACAATGAGCAGTTCTTC. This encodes CASRPPAASGSWNNEQFF.

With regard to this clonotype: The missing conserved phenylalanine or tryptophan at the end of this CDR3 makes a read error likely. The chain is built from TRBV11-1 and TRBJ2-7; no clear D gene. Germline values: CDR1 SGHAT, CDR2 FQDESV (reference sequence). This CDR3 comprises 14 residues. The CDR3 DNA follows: TGTGCCAGCAGCTTTCCCGGCGGCACCTATGAGCAGTACCTC. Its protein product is CASSFPGGTYEQYL.

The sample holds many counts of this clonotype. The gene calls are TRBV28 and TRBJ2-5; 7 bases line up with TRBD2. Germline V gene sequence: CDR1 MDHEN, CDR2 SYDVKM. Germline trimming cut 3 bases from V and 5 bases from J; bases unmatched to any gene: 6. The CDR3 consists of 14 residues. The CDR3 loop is CASSLSSGLETQYF. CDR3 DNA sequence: TGTGCCAGCAGTTTGTCTAGCGGCTTGGAGACCCAGTACTTC.

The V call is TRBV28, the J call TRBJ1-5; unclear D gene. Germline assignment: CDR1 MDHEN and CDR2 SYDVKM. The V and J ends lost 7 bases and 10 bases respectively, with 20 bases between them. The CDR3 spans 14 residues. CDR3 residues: CASTLPGAEHPQHF. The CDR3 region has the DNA TGTGCCAGCACCTTACCAGGAGCGGAACATCCCCAGCATTTT.

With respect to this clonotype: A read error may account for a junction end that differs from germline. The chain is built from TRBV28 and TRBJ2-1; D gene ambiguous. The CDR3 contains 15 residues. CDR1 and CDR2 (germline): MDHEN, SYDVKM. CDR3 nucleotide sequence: TGTGGCAGCAGCCGGGTTGAAAGGAATGGCAATGAGCAGTTCTTC. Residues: CGSSRVERNGNEQFF.

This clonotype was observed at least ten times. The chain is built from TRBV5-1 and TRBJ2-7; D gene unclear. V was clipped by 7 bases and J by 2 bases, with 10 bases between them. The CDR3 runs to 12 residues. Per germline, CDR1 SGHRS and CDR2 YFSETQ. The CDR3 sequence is CASRINAYEQYF. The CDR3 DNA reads TGCGCCAGCCGGATCAATGCCTACGAGCAGTACTTC.

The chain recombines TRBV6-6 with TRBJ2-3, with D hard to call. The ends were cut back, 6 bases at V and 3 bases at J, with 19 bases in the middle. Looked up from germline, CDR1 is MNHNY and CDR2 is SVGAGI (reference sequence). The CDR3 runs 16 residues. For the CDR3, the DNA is TGTGCCAGCAGCATATCTTCGGTAGGGAAGACAGATACGCAGTATTTT. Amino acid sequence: CASSISSVGKTDTQYF.

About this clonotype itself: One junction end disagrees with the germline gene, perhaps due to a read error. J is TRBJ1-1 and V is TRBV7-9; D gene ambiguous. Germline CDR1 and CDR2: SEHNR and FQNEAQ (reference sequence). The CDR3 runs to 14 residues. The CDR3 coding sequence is TGTGCCAGCAGCTTAGGGGCCGTGAACACTGAAGCTCTCTTT. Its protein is CASSLGAVNTEALF.

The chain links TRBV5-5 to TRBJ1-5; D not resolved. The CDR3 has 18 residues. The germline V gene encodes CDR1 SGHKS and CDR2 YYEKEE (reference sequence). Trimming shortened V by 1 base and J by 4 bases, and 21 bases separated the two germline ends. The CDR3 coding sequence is TGTGCCAGCAGCTTGTTTCCCACATGGTCTCTTAGAAATCAGCCCCAGCATTTT. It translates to CASSLFPTWSLRNQPQHF. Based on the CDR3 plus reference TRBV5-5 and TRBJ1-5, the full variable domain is DAGVTQSPTHLIKTRGQQVTLRCSPISGHKSVSWYQQVLGQGPQFIFQYYEKEERGRGNFPDRFSARQFPNYSSELNVNALLLGDSALYLCASSLFPTWSLRNQPQHFGDGTRLSIL.

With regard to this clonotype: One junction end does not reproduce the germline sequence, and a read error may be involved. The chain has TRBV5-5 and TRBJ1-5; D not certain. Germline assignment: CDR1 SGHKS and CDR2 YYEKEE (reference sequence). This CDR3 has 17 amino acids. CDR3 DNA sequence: TGTGCCGGCAGCGATTATCCTTCGTCCCTTGGTGATCAGCCCCAGCACTTT. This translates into CAGSDYPSSLGDQPQHF. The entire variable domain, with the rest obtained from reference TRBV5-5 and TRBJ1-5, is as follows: DAGVTQSPTHLIKTRGQQVTLRCSPISGHKSVSWYQQVLGQGPQFIFQYYEKEERGRGNFPDRFSARQFPNYSSELNVNALLLGDSALYLCAGSDYPSSLGDQPQHFGDGTRLSIL.

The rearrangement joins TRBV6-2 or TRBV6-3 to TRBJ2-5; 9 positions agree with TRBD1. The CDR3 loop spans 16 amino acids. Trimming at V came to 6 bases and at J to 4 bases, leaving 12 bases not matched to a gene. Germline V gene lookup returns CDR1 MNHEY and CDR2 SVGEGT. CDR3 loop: CASSPTRDRVAETQYF. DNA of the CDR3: TGTGCCAGCAGCCCCACCCGGGACAGGGTTGCAGAGACCCAGTACTTC.

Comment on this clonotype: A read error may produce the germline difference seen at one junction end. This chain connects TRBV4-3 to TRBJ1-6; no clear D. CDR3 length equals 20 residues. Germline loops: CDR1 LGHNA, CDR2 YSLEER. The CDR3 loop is CASSQYRRYPESSYNSSLHF. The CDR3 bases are TGCGCCAGCAGCCAATATAGGAGGTACCCCGAGAGCTCCTATAATTCATCCCTCCACTTT.

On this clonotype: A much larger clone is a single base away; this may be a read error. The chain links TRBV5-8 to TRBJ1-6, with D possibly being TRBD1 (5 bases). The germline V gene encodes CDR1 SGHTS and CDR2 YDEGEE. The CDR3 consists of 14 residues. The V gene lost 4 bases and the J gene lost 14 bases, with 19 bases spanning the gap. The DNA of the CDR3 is TGTGCCAGCAGCATGCGCTCAAGAGGGGAATCCCTCCACTTT. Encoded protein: CASSMRSRGESLHF. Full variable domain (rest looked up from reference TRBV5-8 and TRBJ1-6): EAGVTQSPTHLIKTRGQQATLRCSPISGHTSVYWYQQALGLGLQFLLWYDEGEERNRGNFPPRFSGRQFPNYSSELNVNALELEDSALYLCASSMRSRGESLHFGNGTRLTVT.

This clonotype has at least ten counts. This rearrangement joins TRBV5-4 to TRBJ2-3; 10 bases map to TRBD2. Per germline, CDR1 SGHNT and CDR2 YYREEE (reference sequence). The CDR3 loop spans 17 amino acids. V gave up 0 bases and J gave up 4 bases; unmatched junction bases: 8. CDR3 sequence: CASSLGASGSGADTQYF. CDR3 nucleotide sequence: TGTGCCAGCAGCTTGGGTGCTAGCGGGAGTGGGGCAGATACGCAGTATTTT. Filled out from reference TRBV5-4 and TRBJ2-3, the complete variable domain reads ETGVTQSPTHLIKTRGQQVTLRCSSQSGHNTVSWYQQALGQGPQFIFQYYREEENGRGNFPPRFSGLQFPNYSSELNVNALELDDSALYLCASSLGASGSGADTQYFGPGTRLTVL.

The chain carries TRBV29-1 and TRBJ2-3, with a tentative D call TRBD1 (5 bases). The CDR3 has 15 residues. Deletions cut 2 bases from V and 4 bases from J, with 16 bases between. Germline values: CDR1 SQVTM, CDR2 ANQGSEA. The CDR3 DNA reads TGCAGCGTTGAACCCCGGACAAGGTACTCAGATACGCAGTATTTT. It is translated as CSVEPRTRYSDTQYF.